The entry below describes one T cell receptor beta chain. This sample was taken from a study of blood T cell repertoires in COVID-19. Study-level background: Researchers got acute and convalescent COVID-19 samples from the United States, Italy and Spain. PBMCs, B-cell-depleted T cells, or T cells provided the cDNA or gDNA that made up the material.

In the source study's methods: Amplifying reference gene primers gave estimates of nucleated cell counts. TCRdb's table, derived via immunoSEQ multiplex PCR, lists solely in-frame clones and lacks some. The DNA gave D and trimming, while V, J and clone size come from that table. The sample yields roughly 190,000 clones, roughly 80% seen once. CDR1 is SEHNR and CDR2 is FQNEAQ in the germline V gene (reference sequence). Unmatched junction bases numbered 6, after V lost 4 bases and J lost 3 bases. This CDR3 has 15 amino acids. The sequenced sample was peripheral blood. The chain employs TRBV7-9 and TRBJ2-7, with 10 positions matching TRBD1. The sequence was collected from a woman aged 50 to 60 with acute or convalescent COVID-19. The CDR3 is CASSSPGTGVYEQYF. CDR3 bases: TGTGCCAGCAGCTCCCCCGGGACAGGGGTCTACGAGCAGTACTTC. Combining the CDR3 with reference TRBV7-9 and TRBJ2-7 gives the whole variable domain DTGVSQNPRHKITKRGQNVTFRCDPISEHNRLYWYRQTLGQGPEFLTYFQNEAQLEKSRLLSDRFSAERPKGSFSTLEIQRTEQGDSAMYLCASSSPGTGVYEQYFGPGTRLTVT.